One sample yielded the 32 T cell receptor beta chains listed below, sequenced in a study of blood T cells in healthy people across ages. The authors ran a second PCR of about 6 to 11 cycles using a sample-barcoded 5' primer and a J-beta primer mix. TCRdb reprocessed the 5' RACE reads with MiXCR, giving one entry per CDR3 protein. The sample has about 1.7 million distinct CDR3 sequences, under 30% seen once; the top ten hold 7.7%. The sample taken for sequencing was blood. The source is a woman under 40 in good health.

The rearrangement uses TRBV3-1 and TRBJ2-7; no reliable D call. This CDR3 contains 14 residues. Between the trimmed V and J ends, which lost 3 bases and 4 bases, there was a span of 13 bases. The V gene's germline CDR1 is LGHDT and CDR2 YNNKEL (reference sequence). As DNA, the CDR3 is TGTGCCAGCAGCCAGTCTAGTTTACAGTACGAGCAGTACTTC. It translates to CASSQSSLQYEQYF.

This clonotype occurred a few times. The chain carries TRBV28 and TRBJ1-5, with TRBD1 as a possible D gene (5 bases). CDR1 MDHEN and CDR2 SYDVKM come from the germline V gene. The CDR3 consists of 19 residues. The V and J ends lost 5 bases and 1 base respectively, with 24 bases between them. The CDR3 region is CASSGGQDTRGGSNQPQHF. The CDR3 nucleotides read TGTGCCAGCAGTGGCGGTCAGGACACTAGGGGAGGGAGCAATCAGCCCCAGCATTTT.

This clonotype was counted once. V and J are TRBV6-6 and TRBJ2-1; maybe TRBD2 (5 bases). The CDR3 runs 13 residues. V was clipped by 4 bases and J by 6 bases, with 10 bases between them. Germline-derived CDR1 and CDR2 are MNHNY and SVGAGI (reference sequence). The CDR3 region is CASSSGESNEQFF. Here the CDR3 DNA reads TGTGCCAGCAGTTCTGGGGAGTCCAATGAGCAGTTCTTC.

The V gene is TRBV11-2, the J gene TRBJ2-1; 7 bases line up with TRBD2. Germline V lookup: CDR1 SGHAT, CDR2 FQNNGV. The CDR3 consists of 17 residues. After removal of 3 bases from V and 2 bases from J, the junction contained 10 bases not matched to a gene. CDR3 in amino acids: CASSFTGGSMAYNEQFF. In DNA, the CDR3 is TGTGCCAGCAGCTTCACCGGGGGGAGTATGGCCTACAATGAGCAGTTCTTC.

The V and J genes are TRBV4-1 and TRBJ2-7, with TRBD1 identical over 8 bases. Unmatched junction bases numbered 9, after V lost 4 bases and J lost 1 base. Germline CDR1 and CDR2: MGHRA and YSYEKL. The CDR3 consists of 16 residues. CDR3 sequence: CASSLRDGTGSYEQYF. The CDR3 nucleotides are TGCGCCAGCAGCCTAAGGGACGGGACAGGTTCCTACGAGCAGTACTTC.

V usage is TRBV5-1 and J usage is TRBJ2-3; TRBD1 matches 7 bases. The V segment lost 4 bases and the J segment 2 bases; nucleotides outside the gene matches: 4. The CDR3 consists of 14 residues. Germline V CDR1 and CDR2: SGHRS, YFSETQ. The CDR3 loop reads CASSLQGHTDTQYF. Here the CDR3 DNA reads TGCGCCAGCAGCCTACAGGGGCACACAGATACGCAGTATTTT. The complete variable domain, with remaining parts taken from reference TRBV5-1 and TRBJ2-3, reads KAGVTQTPRYLIKTRGQQVTLSCSPISGHRSVSWYQQTPGQGLQFLFEYFSETQRNKGNFPGRFSGRQFSNSRSEMNVSTLELGDSALYLCASSLQGHTDTQYFGPGTRLTVL.

Ten or more counts support this clonotype. The V and J genes are TRBV3-1 and TRBJ2-5, with D unclear. TRBJ2-3 explains the end of the DNA better; the J call may be wrong. The CDR3 length is 12 residues. Germline CDR1 reads LGHDT; CDR2 reads YNNKEL (reference sequence). CDR3 residues: CASSQAGETQYF. The CDR3 bases are TGTGCCAGCAGCCAAGCAGGAGAGACGCAGTATTTT.

This clonotype has just a few counts. This chain uses TRBV15 with TRBJ2-1; D possibly corresponds to TRBD1 (5 bases). The germline V gene has CDR1 LNHNV and CDR2 YYDKDF (reference sequence). The CDR3 runs 13 residues. Trimming stripped 3 bases from V and 8 bases from J, with 11 bases between. This chain's CDR3 is CATSSATRDEQFF. The CDR3 nucleotides read TGTGCCACCAGCAGCGCGACCAGGGATGAGCAGTTCTTC. Based on the CDR3 plus reference TRBV15 and TRBJ2-1, the full variable domain is DAMVIQNPRYQVTQFGKPVTLSCSQTLNHNVMYWYQQKSSQAPKLLFHYYDKDFNNEADTPDNFQSRRPNTSFCFLDIRSPGLGDTAMYLCATSSATRDEQFFGPGTRLTVL.

The chain joins TRBV14 to TRBJ1-1; no definite D call. The CDR3 runs to 15 residues. Trimming pared 0 bases from V and 1 base from J, leaving 9 bases between. CDR1 and CDR2 (germline): SGHDN, FVKESK. Written as DNA, the CDR3 is TGTGCCAGCAGCCAAGAGGGTATTAAGAACACTGAAGCTTTCTTT. Its protein is CASSQEGIKNTEAFF. Supplemented by reference TRBV14 and TRBJ1-1, the full variable domain reads EAGVTQFPSHSVIEKGQTVTLRCDPISGHDNLYWYRRVMGKEIKFLLHFVKESKQDESGMPNNRFLAERTGGTYSTLKVQPAELEDSGVYFCASSQEGIKNTEAFFGQGTRLTVV.

As concerns this clonotype: A clone one base away is much larger, so this may be a read error. CDR3 region: CASSVAAGFDNEQFF. In DNA form, the CDR3 reads TGTGCCAGCAGCGTAGCTGCAGGGTTTGACAATGAGCAGTTCTTC. The chain uses TRBV9 and TRBJ2-1; TRBD1 might be the D (5 bases). The CDR3 has 15 residues. Trimming stripped 0 bases from V and 5 bases from J, with 12 bases between. Germline V gene data show CDR1 as SGDLS and CDR2 as YYNGEE.

This clonotype showed up just a few times. The chain joins TRBV29-1 to TRBJ1-1; a weak D match, TRBD1 (5 bases). V gave up 7 bases and J gave up 2 bases, with 11 bases separating them. CDR1 is SQVTM, CDR2 ANQGSEA, per germline. The CDR3 runs to 12 residues. DNA for the CDR3: TGCAGCGCCGAGGGGAGAAACACTGAAGCTTTCTTT. It encodes CSAEGRNTEAFF.

The CDR3 reads CASSFRARTDTQYF. In DNA form, the CDR3 reads TGTGCCAGCAGCTTTAGGGCGCGGACAGATACGCAGTATTTT. The rearrangement uses TRBV11-2 and TRBJ2-3; D unresolved. From germline, CDR1 is SGHAT and CDR2 FQNNGV. The CDR3 extends over 14 amino acids. V lost 3 bases and J 3 bases, leaving 10 bases between the germline ends.

This clonotype was found once. This sequence may be a read error, since a much larger clone differs from it by one base. The J gene is TRBJ2-7, the V gene TRBV27, with 7 nucleotides matching TRBD1. V lost 6 bases, J lost 3 bases, and 11 bases stayed unmatched. The CDR3 consists of 15 residues. Germline CDR1 is MNHEY and CDR2 is SMNVEV (reference sequence). The CDR3 coding sequence is TGTGCCAGCAGCTCCCCTATGGGACAGTGCTACGAGCAGTACTTC. It specifies CASSSPMGQCYEQYF.

The chain couples TRBV7-2 to TRBJ2-1; unclear D gene. Germline V lookup: CDR1 SGHTA, CDR2 FQGNSA. This CDR3 has 14 amino acids. V lost 2 bases, J lost 8 bases, and 13 bases lay in between. For the CDR3, the DNA is TGTGCCAGCAGCTTAACAGTGTTGGTGGATGAGCAGTTCTTC. This translates into CASSLTVLVDEQFF.

This clonotype occurred a few times. The chain couples TRBV7-2 to TRBJ2-7, with a possible D match to TRBD2 (6 bases). Germline lookup yields CDR1 SGHTA and CDR2 FQGNSA. V was shortened by 5 bases and J by 10 bases, with 18 bases between the two germline ends. This CDR3 is 13 amino acids long. The CDR3: CASSRAGLTYQYF. DNA for the CDR3: TGTGCCAGCAGCCGGGCGGGACTCACGTACCAGTACTTC.

In this sample, this clonotype turned up once. This chain uses TRBV6-6 with TRBJ2-4; the D is unclear. The DNA end is a closer match to TRBJ2-7, so the J assignment may be wrong. The CDR3 is 12 residues long. CDR1 is MNHNY, CDR2 SVGAGI, per germline (reference sequence). CDR3 in DNA: TGTGCCAGCAGTTACCGAAGACACGAGCAGTACTTC. This codes for CASSYRRHEQYF.

This clonotype was seen more than once but under ten times. CDR3 residues: CSAERDGQETQYF. The CDR3 bases are TGCAGTGCGGAGAGGGACGGGCAAGAGACCCAGTACTTC. V usage is TRBV20-1 and J usage is TRBJ2-5; D possibly uses TRBD1 or TRBD2 (5 bases each). The CDR3 sequence is 13 residues long. Germline loops: CDR1 DFQATT, CDR2 SNEGSKA (reference sequence). Trimming left V 6 bases short and J 2 bases short, with 13 bases between.

This clonotype was seen many times. CDR3 sequence: CASSGASGAGYTF. The CDR3, as DNA: TGCGCCAGCAGCGGGGCTTCAGGTGCGGGCTACACCTTC. J is TRBJ1-2 and V is TRBV5-1; D may be TRBD1 (5 bases). V was pared by 4 bases and J by 8 bases, with 15 bases between. Germline loops: CDR1 SGHRS, CDR2 YFSETQ. The CDR3 totals 13 residues.

The chain employs TRBV14 and TRBJ1-5; D not certain. Germline V gene data show CDR1 as SGHDN and CDR2 as FVKESK. The CDR3 consists of 14 residues. Trimming took off 0 bases at V and 4 bases at J, with 7 bases between the two ends. The CDR3 protein is CASSQEGPNQPQHF. For the CDR3, the DNA is TGTGCCAGCAGCCAAGAAGGCCCGAATCAGCCCCAGCATTTT.

Note on this clonotype: A much larger clone differs by one base, so this may be a read error. The V gene is TRBV7-2, the J gene TRBJ2-5; D is possibly TRBD2 (7 bases). Germline V gives CDR1 SGHTA, CDR2 FQGNSA. This CDR3 contains 13 residues. This chain's CDR3 is CVSSGTHQETQYF. The CDR3 DNA reads as TGTGTCAGCAGCGGGACACATCAAGAGACCCAGTACTTC.

The J gene is TRBJ2-7, the V gene TRBV5-1; a weak D match, TRBD2 (5 bases). This CDR3 is 14 amino acids long. Germline-derived CDR1 and CDR2 are SGHRS and YFSETQ. Trimming took off 6 bases at V and 2 bases at J, with 15 bases between the two ends. The CDR3 sequence: CASKKIEGTYEQYF. Written as DNA, the CDR3 is TGCGCCAGCAAAAAAATCGAGGGTACCTACGAGCAGTACTTC.

This clonotype was detected only a few times. The gene calls are TRBV11-2 and TRBJ2-1; 9 bases line up with TRBD1. Germline V gene sequence: CDR1 SGHAT, CDR2 FQNNGV. Trimming cost V 3 bases and J 7 bases; bases outside gene matches: 7. The CDR3 runs 15 residues. The CDR3 sequence: CASSFYRGQRNEQFF. The CDR3 DNA reads as TGTGCCAGCAGCTTTTACAGGGGGCAGAGGAATGAGCAGTTCTTC.

This clonotype was counted ten times or more. The gene calls are TRBV7-2 and TRBJ2-7, with 16 positions matching TRBD2. Germline V lookup: CDR1 SGHTA, CDR2 FQGNSA. The length of the CDR3 is 17 residues. V shed 3 bases, J shed 3 bases, and the junction held 5 bases outside the gene matches. CDR3 nucleotide sequence: TGTGCCAGCAGCTTCGGGACTAGCGGGGGGGCGAGCTACGAGCAGTACTTC. This gives the protein CASSFGTSGGASYEQYF.

This clonotype was counted a few times. The chain employs TRBV4-1 and TRBJ2-7; D gene unclear. Trimming pared 0 bases from V and 2 bases from J, leaving 8 bases between. Germline CDR1 and CDR2: MGHRA and YSYEKL. This CDR3 contains 14 residues. The chain's CDR3 is CASSQDPATYEQYF. The CDR3 DNA is TGCGCCAGCAGCCAAGATCCTGCAACCTACGAGCAGTACTTC.

This clonotype was picked up many times. This chain connects TRBV29-1 to TRBJ2-7, with 9 nucleotides matching TRBD1. The CDR3 has 13 residues. The germline V gene has CDR1 SQVTM and CDR2 ANQGSEA. V gave up 3 bases and J gave up 6 bases; unmatched junction bases: 6. The CDR3 loop is CSVDVGQGTEQYF. The CDR3 coding sequence is TGCAGCGTTGACGTGGGACAGGGAACCGAGCAGTACTTC.

DNA for the CDR3: TGCAGTGCTAGAGGCAGCGGGTTTAGCACAGATACGCAGTATTTT. It encodes CSARGSGFSTDTQYF. The chain has TRBV20-1 and TRBJ2-3, with D possibly matching TRBD2 (6 bases). The CDR3 covers 15 residues. The germline V gene has CDR1 DFQATT and CDR2 SNEGSKA (reference sequence). Trimming cost V 1 base and J 0 bases, with 11 bases left between them.

This clonotype was seen a few times. The rearrangement joins TRBV28 to TRBJ2-5; D ambiguous. The germline V and J ends were trimmed by 5 bases and 5 bases, with 9 bases remaining between them. Per germline, CDR1 MDHEN and CDR2 SYDVKM. CDR3 length: 12 amino acids. The CDR3 DNA reads TGTGCCAGCAGTGATCCTCCCGAGACCCAGTACTTC. This translates into CASSDPPETQYF.

The J gene is TRBJ2-7, the V gene TRBV7-2, with D possibly being TRBD1 (6 bases). This CDR3 comprises 14 residues. The germline CDR1 and CDR2 sequences are SGHTA and FQGNSA. Trimming pared 1 base from V and 4 bases from J, leaving 11 bases between. CDR3 region: CASSLGHRVYEQYF. CDR3 nucleotide sequence: TGTGCCAGCAGCTTAGGTCACAGGGTGTACGAGCAGTACTTC.

This clonotype showed up just a few times. V is TRBV2 and J is TRBJ2-7, with 9 bases matching TRBD2. Germline-derived CDR1 and CDR2 are SNHLY and FYNNEI. V shed 6 bases, J shed 0 bases, and the junction held 3 bases outside the gene matches. The CDR3 has 14 amino acids. The CDR3 DNA sequence: TGTGCCAGCAGACGACTAGCGGACTCCTACGAGCAGTACTTC. Amino acid sequence: CASRRLADSYEQYF.

The chain joins TRBV5-1 to TRBJ2-7; 7 bases agree with TRBD1. This CDR3 spans 17 amino acids. J was trimmed by 2 bases and V by 0 bases; bases with no gene match: 11. CDR1 SGHRS and CDR2 YFSETQ come from the germline V gene. The CDR3 here is CASSLGPGTANTYEQYF. The CDR3 DNA reads as TGCGCCAGCAGCTTGGGCCCGGGGACAGCAAATACCTACGAGCAGTACTTC.

As regards this clonotype: A read error may explain this, as a much larger clone is one base away. The chain is built from TRBV4-1 and TRBJ2-5; 11 bases map to TRBD2. The junction had 14 bases not matched to a gene; V was cut back by 0 bases and J by 11 bases. Per the germline V gene, CDR1 is MGHRA and CDR2 is YSYEKL. The CDR3 has 17 residues. The CDR3 here is CASSQEIALAGVNEQYF. In DNA, the CDR3 is TGCGCCAGCAGCCAAGAGATTGCACTAGCGGGGGTAAATGAGCAGTACTTC.

This chain links TRBV20-1 with TRBJ2-3, with TRBD1 matching 7 bases. Germline V gene sequence: CDR1 DFQATT, CDR2 SNEGSKA (reference sequence). The length of the CDR3 is 14 residues. The V segment lost 1 base and the J segment 3 bases; nucleotides outside the gene matches: 4. DNA for the CDR3: TGCAGTGCTAGAGGGGGACAGAGTACAGATACGCAGTATTTT. It encodes CSARGGQSTDTQYF.